This T cell receptor (beta chain) was observed in a study of T cell responses to AZD1222 COVID-19 vaccine. This clone was found once. The CDR3 loop spans 16 amino acids. V was cut by 0 bases and J by 8 bases, with 16 bases left in between. Germline CDR1 reads LNHNV; CDR2 reads YYDKDF (reference sequence). TCRdb keeps only in-frame clones here, not all; method: immunoSEQ multiplex PCR. The table has approximately 140,000 clones, 80% to 95% seen once. The source was peripheral blood, collected 28 days after the second AZD1222 dose. The chain joins TRBV15 to TRBJ1-4; a weak D match, TRBD1 (5 bases). The TCR comes from an adult who received the AZD1222 COVID-19 vaccine. This CDR3 is CATSRDKGQGGEKLFF. CDR3 DNA: TGTGCCACCAGCAGAGATAAGGGGCAGGGAGGAGAAAAACTGTTTTTT.